This T cell receptor (beta chain) was identified in a study of blood T cell repertoires in COVID-19. Study in general: Researchers got acute and convalescent COVID-19 samples from the United States, Italy and Spain. In each case, the material was cDNA or gDNA derived from T cells, B-cell-depleted T cells, or PBMCs.

Germline V gene lookup returns CDR1 MNHEY and CDR2 SMNVEV (reference sequence). Losses at the gene ends were 5 bases for V and 2 bases for J; bases not matched to a gene: 6. The CDR3 is made up of 15 amino acids. The method was immunoSEQ multiplex PCR; TCRdb's version includes in-frame clones alone and lacks a portion of them. The sample contains 250,000 to 300,000 clones, approximately 87% of which appear only once. The receptor's source is a woman aged 25 to 39 with COVID-19, enrolled during active disease. The sequencing input was peripheral blood. This chain links TRBV27 with TRBJ1-2; 9 positions match TRBD1. The CDR3 nucleotides are TGTGCCAGCAGTCTAGACACAGGGGGCAACTATGGCTACACCTTC. This gives the protein CASSLDTGGNYGYTF.